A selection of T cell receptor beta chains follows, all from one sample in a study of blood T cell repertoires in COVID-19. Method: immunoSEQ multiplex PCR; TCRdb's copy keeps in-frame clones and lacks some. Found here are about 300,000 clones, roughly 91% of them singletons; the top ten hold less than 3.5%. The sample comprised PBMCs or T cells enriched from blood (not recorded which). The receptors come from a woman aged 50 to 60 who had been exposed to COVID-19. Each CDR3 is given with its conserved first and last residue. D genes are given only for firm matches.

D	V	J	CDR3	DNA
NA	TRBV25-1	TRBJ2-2	CASSESGAPNTGELFF	TGTGCCAGCAGTGAATCAGGGGCCCCGAACACCGGGGAGCTGTTTTTT
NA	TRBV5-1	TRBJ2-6	CASSLNMQGSSGANVLTF	TGCGCCAGCAGCTTGAATATGCAGGGCAGCTCTGGGGCCAACGTCCTGACTTTC
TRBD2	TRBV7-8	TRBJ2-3	CASSLDLRQRGSTDTQYF	TGTGCCAGCAGCTTAGACCTCAGGCAGCGGGGGAGCACAGATACGCAGTATTTT
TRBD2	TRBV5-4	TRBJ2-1	CASSLYGGALGEQFF	TGTGCCAGCAGCTTGTACGGGGGGGCGCTTGGGGAGCAGTTCTTC
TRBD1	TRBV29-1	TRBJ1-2	CSVDMDRVYGYTF	TGCAGCGTTGATATGGACAGGGTCTATGGCTACACCTTC
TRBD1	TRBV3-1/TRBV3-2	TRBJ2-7	CASSRQGNYEQYF	TGTGCCAGCAGTCGACAGGGCAACTACGAGCAGTACTTC
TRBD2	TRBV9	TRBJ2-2	CASSVGISGSYTGELFF	TGTGCCAGCAGCGTAGGAATTAGCGGGAGCTACACCGGGGAGCTGTTTTTT
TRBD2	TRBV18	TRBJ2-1	CASSPSLAGAYNEQFF	TGTGCCAGCTCACCGAGTCTAGCGGGGGCCTACAATGAGCAGTTCTTC
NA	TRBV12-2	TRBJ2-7	CASRLARTSGVFEQYF	TGTGCAAGTCGCTTAGCTAGGACTAGCGGGGTTTTCGAGCAGTACTTC
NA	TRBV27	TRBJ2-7	CASSPPAGSYEQYF	TGTGCCAGCAGTCCGCCGGCGGGTTCCTACGAGCAGTACTTC
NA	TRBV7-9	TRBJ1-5	CASSLGGNSNQPQHF	TGTGCCAGCAGCTTAGGCGGGAATAGCAATCAGCCCCAGCATTTT
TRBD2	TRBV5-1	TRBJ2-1	CASSLGDSGGVYNEQFF	TGCGCCAGCAGCTTGGGAGATAGCGGGGGGGTCTACAATGAGCAGTTCTTC
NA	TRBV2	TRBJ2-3	CASSESPPGITDTQYF	TGTGCCAGCAGTGAGAGTCCCCCAGGAATTACAGATACGCAGTATTTT
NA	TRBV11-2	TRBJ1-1	CASSPDVGVKAFF	TGTGCCAGCAGCCCTGACGTCGGGGTTAAAGCTTTCTTT
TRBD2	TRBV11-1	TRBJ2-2	CASSPSGGTNTGELFF	TGTGCCAGCAGCCCATCGGGGGGGACCAACACCGGGGAGCTGTTTTTT
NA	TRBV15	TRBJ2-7	CATSRDFIYEQYF	TGTGCCACCAGCAGAGATTTCATCTACGAGCAGTACTTC